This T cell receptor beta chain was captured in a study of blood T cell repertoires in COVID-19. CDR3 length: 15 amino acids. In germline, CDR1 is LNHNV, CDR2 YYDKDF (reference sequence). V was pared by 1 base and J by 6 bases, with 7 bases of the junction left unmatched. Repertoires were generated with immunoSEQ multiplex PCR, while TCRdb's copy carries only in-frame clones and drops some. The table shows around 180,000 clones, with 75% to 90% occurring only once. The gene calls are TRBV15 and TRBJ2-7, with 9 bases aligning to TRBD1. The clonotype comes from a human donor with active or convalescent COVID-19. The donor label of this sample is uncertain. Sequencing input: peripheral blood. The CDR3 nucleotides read TGTGCCACCAGCAGAGTAGGGACAGGGAATGGCGAGCAGTACTTC. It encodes CATSRVGTGNGEQYF. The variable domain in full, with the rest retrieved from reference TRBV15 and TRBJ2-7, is DAMVIQNPRYQVTQFGKPVTLSCSQTLNHNVMYWYQQKSSQAPKLLFHYYDKDFNNEADTPDNFQSRRPNTSFCFLDIRSPGLGDTAMYLCATSRVGTGNGEQYFGPGTRLTVT.